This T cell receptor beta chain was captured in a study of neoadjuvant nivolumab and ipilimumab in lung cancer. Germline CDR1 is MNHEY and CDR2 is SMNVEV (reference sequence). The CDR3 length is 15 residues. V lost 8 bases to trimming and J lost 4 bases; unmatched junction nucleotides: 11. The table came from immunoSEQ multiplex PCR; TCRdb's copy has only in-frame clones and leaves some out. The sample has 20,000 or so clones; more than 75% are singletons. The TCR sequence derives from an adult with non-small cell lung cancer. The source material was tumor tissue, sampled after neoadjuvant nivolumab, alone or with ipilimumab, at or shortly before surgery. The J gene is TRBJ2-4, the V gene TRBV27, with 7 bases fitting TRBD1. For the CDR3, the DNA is TGTGCCAGCCGTAAACCCGGGACAGCTAAAAACATTCAGTACTTC. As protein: CASRKPGTAKNIQYF.